The count of the clone carrying this TCR beta chain is one. PBMC sampling occurred before vaccination, two weeks after the third dose, and at progression. The sample belongs to a study of glioma-infiltrating T cells after dendritic cell vaccination. Across the study: Samples are from glioblastoma patients in Phase I and II dendritic cell vaccine trials. Between about 2002 and 2013, patients got autologous tumor lysate-pulsed dendritic cell vaccines.

The primer mix had 60 V beta and 13 J beta primers. Method: immunoSEQ multiplex PCR; TCRdb's copy keeps in-frame clones and lacks some. The profile shows approximately 90,000 clones, about 84% of them singletons. The TCR comes from a human donor with glioblastoma. This material consisted of blood, taken before dendritic cell vaccination.

The CDR3 DNA follows: TGTGCCAGCGGGAGGCAGCCTTACGAGCAGTACTTC. Its protein product is CASGRQPYEQYF. The chain joins TRBV2 to TRBJ2-5; possible D gene TRBD2, 6 bases. The tail of the sequence fits TRBJ2-7 better, so the J call may be wrong. CDR3 length: 12 amino acids. The germline V gene encodes CDR1 SNHLY and CDR2 FYNNEI.